Shown below are 27 T cell receptor beta chains from a single sample sequenced in a study of blood T cell repertoires in COVID-19 (dated by TCRdb to 2020 to 2022). Library construction relied on the immunoSEQ multiplex PCR assay. Held by TCRdb, this immuneACCESS table contains in-frame sequences only and omits some clones. Under half of the omission traces to an unresolved V gene where checked; the cause of the rest is unknown. This sample comprises fewer than 350,000 clones, approximately 88% of them detected only once. The ten largest clones capture about 1% of the sample. Sequenced: PBMCs or T cells enriched from blood (not recorded which). The receptors were sampled from a woman aged 30 to 39 who had recovered from COVID-19.

The genes are TRBV7-2 and TRBJ1-4; possibly TRBD1 for D (5 bases). The V end was cut by 5 bases, the J end by 8 bases, with 15 bases between. Germline values: CDR1 SGHTA, CDR2 FQGNSA. The CDR3 runs to 14 residues. The CDR3 DNA reads as TGTGCCAGCAGCCCTACGGGGGTAGGGGAAAAACTGTTTTTT. Residues: CASSPTGVGEKLFF. The full variable domain, with the rest looked up from reference TRBV7-2 and TRBJ1-4, is GAGVSQSPSNKVTEKGKDVELRCDPISGHTALYWYRQSLGQGLEFLIYFQGNSAPDKSGLPSDRFSAERTGGSVSTLTIQRTQQEDSAVYLCASSPTGVGEKLFFGSGTQLSVL.

The V gene is TRBV10-3, the J gene TRBJ1-6; tentatively, D is TRBD1 (6 bases). The CDR3 has 15 amino acids. The germline V gene encodes CDR1 ENHRY and CDR2 SYGVKD. Trimming removed 10 bases at V and 4 bases at J, with 17 bases between. The CDR3 nucleotides are TGTGCCACTACCAGGGGTGAGGGATATAATTCACCCCTCCACTTT. This codes for CATTRGEGYNSPLHF.

The chain joins TRBV7-3 to TRBJ2-1; 12 nucleotides match TRBD2. J gave up 5 bases and V 3 bases, and 2 bases lay outside the gene matches. The V gene's germline CDR1 is SGHTA and CDR2 FQGTGA. The CDR3 has 15 amino acids. DNA for the CDR3: TGTGCCAGCAGCTTCCGACTAGCGGGGGACAATGAGCAGTTCTTC. Translating it yields CASSFRLAGDNEQFF.

The V gene is TRBV27, the J gene TRBJ1-4; TRBD1 matches 7 bases. Germline CDR1 is MNHEY and CDR2 is SMNVEV (reference sequence). After removal of 2 bases from V and 7 bases from J, the junction contained 4 bases not matched to a gene. CDR3 length: 14 residues. Written as DNA, the CDR3 is TGTGCCAGCAGTTTACGGCAGGGGGGTGAAAAACTGTTTTTT. Amino acids: CASSLRQGGEKLFF.

About this clone: This sample also contains other DNA sequences that code for the same CDR3. This chain links TRBV10-3 with TRBJ1-2; D might be TRBD1 (6 bases). Trimming stripped 3 bases from V and 2 bases from J, with 7 bases between. The V gene's germline CDR1 is ENHRY and CDR2 SYGVKD. The CDR3 covers 13 residues. CDR3 bases: TGTGCCATCAGTGATAGGGGGAACTATGGCTACACCTTC. The encoded protein is CAISDRGNYGYTF.

The gene calls are TRBV11-2 and TRBJ2-5, with 9 bases matching TRBD2. Germline V CDR1 and CDR2: SGHAT, FQNNGV. V trimming: 2 bases; J trimming: 5 bases; junction bases outside the gene matches: 6. This CDR3 has 15 residues. The CDR3 reads CASSLWREGSETQYF. The CDR3 DNA is TGTGCCAGCAGCTTATGGCGGGAGGGTTCGGAGACCCAGTACTTC.

This clone has only one observation. The chain links TRBV4-1 to TRBJ1-3, with TRBD1 matching over 9 bases. V shed 0 bases, J shed 5 bases, and the junction held 14 bases outside the gene matches. Germline assignment: CDR1 MGHRA and CDR2 YSYEKL. The length of the CDR3 is 19 residues. The CDR3, as DNA: TGCGCCAGCAGCCAAGATCTCGTCGGGACAGGGTATTTGCGAAACACCATATATTTT. This gives the protein CASSQDLVGTGYLRNTIYF.

V gene TRBV4-3 combines with J gene TRBJ1-6, with D possibly matching TRBD1 (5 bases). This CDR3 has 16 amino acids. Trimming pared 2 bases from V and 7 bases from J, leaving 15 bases between. Germline V gives CDR1 LGHNA, CDR2 YSLEER. CDR3 sequence reads: CASSQTPGLGNSPLHF. CDR3 sequence (DNA): TGCGCCAGCAGCCAAACTCCGGGACTGGGGAATTCACCCCTCCACTTT.

The gene calls are TRBV7-3 and TRBJ2-7, with D uncertain. V lost 5 bases to trimming and J lost 2 bases, with 10 bases between them. CDR3 length: 13 amino acids. CDR1 is SGHTA and CDR2 is FQGTGA in the germline V gene. The CDR3 DNA reads TGTGCCAGCAGCGAAGACGGAGCCTACGAGCAGTACTTC. Translated, it gives CASSEDGAYEQYF.

This clone turned up a few times. The V call is TRBV18, the J call TRBJ1-3; 9 positions match TRBD1. The CDR3 has 15 residues. The junction had 9 bases not matched to a gene; V was cut back by 5 bases and J by 7 bases. Germline V gene lookup returns CDR1 KGHSH and CDR2 LQKENI. CDR3 loop: CASSTGTGFGNTIYF. CDR3 nucleotide sequence: TGTGCCAGCTCAACTGGGACAGGGTTCGGTAACACCATATATTTT.

The rearrangement joins TRBV5-1 to TRBJ1-2; TRBD1 matches at 7 bases. There are 13 residues in the CDR3. V trimming: 3 bases; J trimming: 3 bases; junction bases outside the gene matches: 2. The germline V gene encodes CDR1 SGHRS and CDR2 YFSETQ. The CDR3 DNA is TGCGCCAGCAGCTATACAGGGGACTATGGCTACACCTTC. Translating gives CASSYTGDYGYTF.

This chain links TRBV5-6 with TRBJ2-5; TRBD1 matches 8 bases. With V trimmed by 3 bases and J by 4 bases, 2 bases remained unmatched. CDR1 and CDR2 (germline): SGHDT, YYEEEE. The CDR3 is 13 amino acids. CDR3 bases: TGTGCCAGCAGCTCTGACAGGGGAGAGACCCAGTACTTC. Encoded protein: CASSSDRGETQYF. The full variable domain, its missing parts supplied by reference TRBV5-6 and TRBJ2-5, is DAGVTQSPTHLIKTRGQQVTLRCSPKSGHDTVSWYQQALGQGPQFIFQYYEEEERQRGNFPDRFSGHQFPNYSSELNVNALLLGDSALYLCASSSDRGETQYFGPGTRLLVL.

This rearrangement joins TRBV9 to TRBJ2-1, with 10 bases aligning to TRBD2. The J segment lost 0 bases and the V segment lost 2 bases, leaving 2 bases of the junction unmatched. The CDR3 covers 16 residues. Germline lookup yields CDR1 SGDLS and CDR2 YYNGEE. In DNA form, the CDR3 reads TGTGCCAGCAGCGTTAGCGGGGGGAGCTCCTACAATGAGCAGTTCTTC. Encoded protein: CASSVSGGSSYNEQFF. The variable domain in full, with the rest retrieved from reference TRBV9 and TRBJ2-1, is DSGVTQTPKHLITATGQRVTLRCSPRSGDLSVYWYQQSLDQGLQFLIQYYNGEERAKGNILERFSAQQFPDLHSELNLSSLELGDSALYFCASSVSGGSSYNEQFFGPGTRLTVL.

This clone was counted only a few times. V is TRBV7-8 and J is TRBJ1-2; tentative D call: TRBD1 (6 bases). CDR3 length equals 15 residues. Trimming took off 5 bases at V and 4 bases at J, with 17 bases between the two ends. Per germline, CDR1 SGHVS and CDR2 FQNEAQ. The CDR3 DNA sequence: TGTGCCAGCAGCGCCCCGGGGGGCGCTCTCTATGGCTACACCTTC. Amino acid sequence: CASSAPGGALYGYTF.

This clone appeared a few times. The gene calls are TRBV18 and TRBJ1-2; D call uncertain. The CDR3 sequence is 15 residues long. Germline V gene sequence: CDR1 KGHSH, CDR2 LQKENI. Deletions cut 2 bases from V and 0 bases from J, with 10 bases between. The CDR3 loop reads CASSPIENSNYGYTF. The CDR3 DNA sequence: TGTGCCAGCTCACCAATTGAGAACTCTAACTATGGCTACACCTTC.

The chain employs TRBV11-2 and TRBJ1-2, with D maybe TRBD1 (5 bases). Trimming stripped 0 bases from V and 4 bases from J, with 15 bases between. Germline V lookup: CDR1 SGHAT, CDR2 FQNNGV. This CDR3 has 16 amino acids. This CDR3 reads CASSLESGLGGYGYTF. In nucleotides, the CDR3 is TGTGCCAGCAGCTTAGAATCCGGCCTCGGGGGCTATGGCTACACCTTC.

This chain connects TRBV14 to TRBJ1-1; 7 bases agree with TRBD1. Looked up from germline, CDR1 is SGHDN and CDR2 is FVKESK. After removal of 4 bases from V and 3 bases from J, the junction contained 5 bases not matched to a gene. This CDR3 has 14 amino acids. DNA of the CDR3: TGTGCCAGCAGCCTGTTAGGGGGCGACACTGAAGCTTTCTTT. As protein: CASSLLGGDTEAFF.

The rearrangement links TRBV29-1 to TRBJ1-1, with a possible D match to TRBD1 (5 bases). Trimming removed 3 bases from V and 5 bases from J, with 13 bases in between. CDR3 length equals 13 residues. Germline V gene lookup returns CDR1 SQVTM and CDR2 ANQGSEA. The DNA for the CDR3 is TGCAGCGTTGAGTGGGTAGGGGAAACTGAAGCTTTCTTT. Its translation is CSVEWVGETEAFF. The full variable domain, with the rest looked up from reference TRBV29-1 and TRBJ1-1, is SAVISQKPSRDICQRGTSLTIQCQVDSQVTMMFWYRQQPGQSLTLIATANQGSEATYESGFVIDKFPISRPNLTFSTLTVSNMSPEDSSIYLCSVEWVGETEAFFGQGTRLTVV.

J is TRBJ1-5 and V is TRBV10-1; 8 bases fit TRBD1. The CDR3 contains 17 residues. Looked up from germline, CDR1 is WNHNN and CDR2 is SYGVQD (reference sequence). The V segment lost 6 bases and the J segment 2 bases; nucleotides outside the gene matches: 12. CDR3 nucleotides: TGCGCCAGCAGACGCTCTGACAGGGGAAGTCGCAATCAGCCCCAGCATTTT. Its translation: CASRRSDRGSRNQPQHF.

The rearrangement joins TRBV5-4 to TRBJ2-2; weak D call: TRBD1 (5 bases). V lost 5 bases and J 3 bases, leaving 11 bases between the germline ends. Looked up from germline, CDR1 is SGHNT and CDR2 is YYREEE (reference sequence). This CDR3 spans 14 amino acids. CDR3 residues: CASRSTGHTGELFF. Written as DNA, the CDR3 is TGTGCCAGCAGAAGTACAGGACACACCGGGGAGCTGTTTTTT.

J is TRBJ2-5 and V is TRBV12-3 or TRBV12-4; tentative D call: TRBD2 (5 bases). The CDR3 has 13 amino acids. V was clipped by 7 bases and J by 5 bases, with 14 bases between them. CDR3 sequence (DNA): TGTGCCAGCACCGTAAGTCCGGGGGAGACCCAGTACTTC. It is translated as CASTVSPGETQYF.

This clone was seen ten or more times. J is TRBJ1-1 and V is TRBV9; a weak D match, TRBD1 (5 bases). The CDR3 runs 13 residues. Germline V gene lookup returns CDR1 SGDLS and CDR2 YYNGEE. V lost 0 bases to trimming and J lost 5 bases, with 8 bases between them. CDR3 nucleotides: TGTGCCAGCAGCGTAGACGGGGGGACTGAAGCTTTCTTT. It encodes CASSVDGGTEAFF.

The J gene is TRBJ2-2, the V gene TRBV19; 14 bases match TRBD2. CDR3 length: 18 residues. In germline, CDR1 is LNHDA, CDR2 SQIVND (reference sequence). V shed 5 bases, J shed 4 bases, and the junction held 9 bases outside the gene matches. CDR3 DNA sequence: TGTGCCAGTAGTCTGAATCCGGGACTAGCGGGAGCCACCGGGGAGCTGTTTTTT. The encoded protein is CASSLNPGLAGATGELFF.

The chain recombines TRBV28 with TRBJ1-5; 7 nucleotides align to TRBD1. The CDR3 runs to 17 residues. J lost 5 bases, V lost 5 bases, and 15 bases had no gene match. Germline V CDR1 and CDR2: MDHEN, SYDVKM. CDR3: CASSPFTGTVPHQPQHF. The CDR3 DNA reads as TGTGCCAGCAGTCCCTTCACGGGGACAGTCCCGCATCAGCCCCAGCATTTT.

The V gene is TRBV19, the J gene TRBJ1-1; a weak D match, TRBD1 (5 bases). V was shortened by 1 base and J by 0 bases, with 9 bases between the two germline ends. The CDR3 covers 15 residues. Germline CDR1 reads LNHDA; CDR2 reads SQIVND (reference sequence). The CDR3 sequence is CASSIGVGVNTEAFF. The CDR3 DNA sequence: TGTGCCAGTAGTATAGGCGTAGGGGTGAACACTGAAGCTTTCTTT.

This chain uses TRBV3-1 (or the pseudogene TRBV3-2) with TRBJ2-1, with 15 bases lining up with TRBD2. V lost 7 bases and J lost 10; bases outside the gene matches: 11. Per germline, CDR1 LGHDT and CDR2 YNNKEL (reference sequence). The CDR3 is made up of 16 amino acids. Here the CDR3 DNA reads TGTGCCAGCACCCCAAGGACTAGCGGGGGGGTAATGGAGCAGTTCTTC. This codes for CASTPRTSGGVMEQFF.

The chain employs TRBV6-5 and TRBJ1-5; 9 positions agree with TRBD1. The length of the CDR3 is 15 residues. After removal of 6 bases from V and 4 bases from J, the junction contained 7 bases not matched to a gene. Germline CDR1 reads MNHEY; CDR2 reads SVGAGI. The CDR3 reads CASRRGQGRNQPQHF. CDR3 nucleotide sequence: TGTGCCAGCAGACGAGGACAGGGGCGTAATCAGCCCCAGCATTTT.